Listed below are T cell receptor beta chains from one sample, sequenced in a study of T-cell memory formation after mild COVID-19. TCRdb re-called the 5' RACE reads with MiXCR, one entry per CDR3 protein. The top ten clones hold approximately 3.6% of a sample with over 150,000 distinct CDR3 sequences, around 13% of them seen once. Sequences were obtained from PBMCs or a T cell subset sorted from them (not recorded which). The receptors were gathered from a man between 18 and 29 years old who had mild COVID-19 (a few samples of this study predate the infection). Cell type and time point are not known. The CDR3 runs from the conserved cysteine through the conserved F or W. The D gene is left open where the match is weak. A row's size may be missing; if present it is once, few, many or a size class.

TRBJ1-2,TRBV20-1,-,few,CSAPENYGYTF,TGCAGTGCTCCAGAAAACTATGGCTACACCTTC
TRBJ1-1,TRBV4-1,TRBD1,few,CASSQVLRGRNTEAFF,TGCGCCAGCAGCCAAGTCCTCAGGGGGAGGAACACTGAAGCTTTCTTT
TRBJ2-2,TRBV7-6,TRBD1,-,CASSLFQGASGELFF,TGTGCCAGCAGCTTATTTCAGGGGGCTAGCGGGGAGCTGTTTTTT
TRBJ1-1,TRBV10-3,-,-,CAITRTPGTEAFF,TGTGCCATCACCCGAACTCCCGGCACTGAAGCTTTCTTT
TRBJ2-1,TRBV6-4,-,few,CASSGPGAEQFF,TGTGCCAGCAGTGGTCCAGGGGCAGAGCAGTTCTTC
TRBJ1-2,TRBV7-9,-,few,CASSQPGGHNYGYTF,TGTGCCAGCAGCCAGCCGGGGGGGCACAACTATGGCTACACCTTC
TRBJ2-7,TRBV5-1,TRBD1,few,CASSLQGALNEQYF,TGCGCCAGCAGCTTACAGGGGGCACTAAACGAGCAGTACTTC
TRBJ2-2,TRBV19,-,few,CASSIHRTAHGELFF,TGTGCCAGTAGTATCCACAGGACAGCCCACGGGGAGCTGTTTTTT
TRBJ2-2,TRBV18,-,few,CASSRDRQNTGELFF,TGTGCCAGCTCCCGGGACCGACAGAACACCGGGGAGCTGTTTTTT
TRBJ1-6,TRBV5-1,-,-,CASSLAGTRFGSPLHF,TGCGCCAGCAGCTTGGCAGGGACGAGGTTTGGTTCACCCCTCCACTTT
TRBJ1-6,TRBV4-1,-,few,CASSRLIRGGYSPLHF,TGCGCCAGCAGCCGCCTCATAAGGGGGGGTTACTCACCCCTCCACTTT
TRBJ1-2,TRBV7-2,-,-,CASSPSRGLRDGYTF,TGTGCCAGCAGCCCATCCCGTGGACTCCGAGATGGCTACACCTTC
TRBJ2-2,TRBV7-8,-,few,CASSPMNPGELFF,TGTGCCAGCAGTCCAATGAACCCCGGGGAGCTGTTTTTT
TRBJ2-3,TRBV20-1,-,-,CSAPAGATDTQYF,TGCAGTGCTCCTGCGGGGGCCACAGATACGCAGTATTTT
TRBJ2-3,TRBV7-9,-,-,CASSSMLRGGSDTQYF,TGTGCCAGCAGTTCGATGTTAAGGGGGGGATCAGATACGCAGTATTTT
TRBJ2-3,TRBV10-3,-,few,CAISDPGTSTDTQYF,TGTGCCATCAGTGATCCTGGCACTAGCACAGATACGCAGTATTTT
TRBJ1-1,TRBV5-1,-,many,CASSARVENTEAFF,TGCGCCAGCAGTGCGAGGGTAGAGAACACTGAAGCTTTCTTT
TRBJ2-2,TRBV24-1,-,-,CATSGGKNTGELFF,TGTGCCACCAGTGGGGGCAAGAACACCGGGGAGCTGTTTTTT
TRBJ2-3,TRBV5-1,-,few,CASSFASAIPTDTQYF,TGCGCCAGCAGCTTTGCTAGCGCTATTCCCACAGATACGCAGTATTTT
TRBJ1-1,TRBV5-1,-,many,CASTSGGSGFMNTEAFF,TGCGCCAGCACCTCCGGTGGCTCGGGCTTCATGAACACTGAAGCTTTCTTT
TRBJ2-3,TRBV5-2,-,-,CAMGPGTGSDTQYF,TGTGCCATGGGCCCCGGGACAGGGTCAGATACGCAGTATTTT
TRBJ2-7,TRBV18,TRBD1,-,CASSPDRVEQYF,TGTGCCAGCTCACCTGACAGGGTCGAGCAGTACTTC
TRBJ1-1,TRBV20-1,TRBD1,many,CSARGQGVVATEAFF,TGCAGTGCCAGAGGGCAGGGGGTAGTTGCGACTGAAGCTTTCTTT
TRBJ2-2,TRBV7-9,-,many,CASSISARRTGELFF,TGTGCCAGCAGCATATCAGCCAGACGGACCGGGGAGCTGTTTTTT
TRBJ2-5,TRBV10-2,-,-,CASSISQETQYF,TGCGCCAGCAGTATATCACAAGAGACCCAGTACTTC
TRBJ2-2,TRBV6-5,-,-,CASSYGGSGELFF,TGTGCCAGCAGTTACGGAGGGTCCGGGGAGCTGTTTTTT
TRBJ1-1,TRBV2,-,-,CASSGGQGLNTEAFF,TGTGCCAGCAGTGGAGGCCAGGGATTGAACACTGAAGCTTTCTTT
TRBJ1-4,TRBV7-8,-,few,CASSRGRARGAEKLFF,TGTGCCAGCAGCCGCGGGAGGGCCCGAGGGGCTGAAAAACTGTTTTTT
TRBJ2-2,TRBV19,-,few,CASSIPSAGTGELFF,TGTGCCAGTAGTATCCCGTCCGCCGGAACCGGGGAGCTGTTTTTT
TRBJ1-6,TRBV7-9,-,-,CASSDSELGRNNSPLHF,TGTGCCAGCAGCGATTCTGAATTGGGACGGAATAATTCACCCCTCCACTTT
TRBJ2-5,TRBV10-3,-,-,CAIKPARGETQYF,TGTGCCATCAAGCCGGCGAGGGGAGAGACCCAGTACTTC
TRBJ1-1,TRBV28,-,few,CATLGPVRDTEAFF,TGTGCCACCCTGGGGCCAGTCAGGGACACTGAAGCTTTCTTT
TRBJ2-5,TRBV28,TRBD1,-,CASSFGTVHQETQYF,TGTGCCAGCAGTTTTGGGACAGTCCATCAAGAGACCCAGTACTTC
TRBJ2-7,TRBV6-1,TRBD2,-,CASGLAGALSYEQYF,TGTGCCAGCGGCCTAGCGGGGGCTCTTTCCTACGAGCAGTACTTC
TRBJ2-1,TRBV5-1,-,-,CASSLGVEQFF,TGCGCCAGCAGCTTGGGCGTTGAGCAGTTCTTC
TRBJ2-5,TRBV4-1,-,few,CASAGRGETQYF,TGCGCCAGTGCTGGACGGGGGGAGACCCAGTACTTC
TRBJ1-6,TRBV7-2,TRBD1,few,CASSSASGTGWGSPLHF,TGTGCCAGCAGCTCAGCCTCCGGGACAGGGTGGGGATCACCCCTCCACTTT
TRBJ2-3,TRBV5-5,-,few,CASSLIGGIPLDTQYF,TGTGCCAGCAGCTTAATCGGGGGAATACCTTTGGATACGCAGTATTTT
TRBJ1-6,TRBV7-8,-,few,CASSRPPQGLLPEDNSPLHF,TGTGCCAGCAGCCGACCTCCACAGGGACTTCTACCTGAGGATAATTCACCCCTCCACTTT
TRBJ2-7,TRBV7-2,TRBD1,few,CASSLTGTVYEQYF,TGTGCCAGCAGCTTAACCGGGACAGTCTACGAGCAGTACTTC
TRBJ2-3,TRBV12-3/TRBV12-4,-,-,CASSFSIRPRTQYF,TGTGCCAGCAGTTTCTCCATCCGACCACGTACGCAGTATTTT
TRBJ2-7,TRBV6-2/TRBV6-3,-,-,CASSYPSGLTYEQYF,TGTGCCAGCAGTTACCCGTCAGGATTAACCTACGAGCAGTACTTC
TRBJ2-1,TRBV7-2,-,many,CASGYNEQFF,TGTGCCAGCGGTTACAATGAGCAGTTCTTC
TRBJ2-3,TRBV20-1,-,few,CSARVQGPTDTQYF,TGCAGTGCTAGAGTTCAGGGTCCCACAGATACGCAGTATTTT
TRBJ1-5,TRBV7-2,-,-,CASSLGRSGNQPQHF,TGTGCCAGCAGCTTAGGCCGCTCGGGCAATCAGCCCCAGCATTTT
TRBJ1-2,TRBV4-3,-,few,CASSQLLQAGYGYTF,TGCGCCAGCAGCCAATTACTTCAGGCAGGCTATGGCTACACCTTC
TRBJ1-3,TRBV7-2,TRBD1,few,CASSLGTGAGNTIYF,TGTGCCAGCAGCTTAGGTACAGGGGCTGGAAACACCATATATTTT
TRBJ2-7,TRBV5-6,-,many,CASSLAYEQYF,TGTGCCAGCAGCTTGGCCTACGAGCAGTACTTC
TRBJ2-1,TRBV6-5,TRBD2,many,CASSPTSDSYNEQFF,TGTGCCAGCAGCCCCACTAGCGACTCTTACAATGAGCAGTTCTTC
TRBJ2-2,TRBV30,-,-,CAWSEGGPAGELFF,TGTGCCTGGAGTGAAGGGGGGCCCGCCGGGGAGCTGTTTTTT
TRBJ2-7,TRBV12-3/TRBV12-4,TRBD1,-,CASSPQGAMGYEQYF,TGTGCCAGCAGTCCCCAGGGGGCGATGGGCTACGAGCAGTACTTC
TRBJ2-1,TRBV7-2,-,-,CASSLLYNEQFF,TGTGCCAGCAGCTTACTATACAATGAGCAGTTCTTC
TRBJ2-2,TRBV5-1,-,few,CASSPGGRANTGELFF,TGCGCCAGCAGCCCCGGAGGACGGGCGAACACCGGGGAGCTGTTTTTT
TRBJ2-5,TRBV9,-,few,CASSVRVGPETQYF,TGTGCCAGCAGCGTAAGGGTGGGGCCAGAGACCCAGTACTTC
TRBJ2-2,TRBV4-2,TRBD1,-,CASSQGPTGGAIGELFF,TGTGCCAGCAGCCAAGGTCCAACAGGGGGCGCGATCGGGGAGCTGTTTTTT
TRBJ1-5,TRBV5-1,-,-,CASGLHQPQHF,TGCGCCAGTGGCCTACATCAGCCCCAGCATTTT
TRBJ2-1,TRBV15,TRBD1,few,CATSRDGGTGLEQFF,TGTGCCACCAGCAGAGATGGAGGGACAGGGCTTGAGCAGTTCTTC
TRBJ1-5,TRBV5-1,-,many,CASSLGQNQPQHF,TGCGCCAGCAGCTTGGGTCAGAATCAGCCCCAGCATTTT
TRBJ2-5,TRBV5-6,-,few,CASSFGILQETQYF,TGTGCCAGCAGCTTTGGAATCCTCCAAGAGACCCAGTACTTC